One and the same sample provided the 11 T cell receptor beta chains below, sequenced in a study of T cell repertoires in cytomegalovirus infection. These receptors' antigens are unknown. TCRdb re-derived calls from the reads in MiXCR, one entry per CDR3 protein. The sample contains approximately 910,000 distinct CDR3 sequences, 30% to 40% of which appear only once. The input for sequencing was cultured CD8+ T cells from PBMCs, taken from culture after CMV antigen stimulation. The origin of the receptors is a human donor in good health (CMV status not recorded). Some clones in this sample may be carry-over from other donors' samples.

The genes are TRBV2 and TRBJ2-2; D may be TRBD2 (5 bases). CDR1 is SNHLY and CDR2 is FYNNEI in the germline V gene. The CDR3 has 13 residues. The germline V and J ends were trimmed by 6 bases and 3 bases, with 8 bases remaining between them. The CDR3 loop reads CASSRLHTGELFF. DNA of the CDR3: TGTGCCAGCAGCCGACTACACACCGGGGAGCTGTTTTTT.

This clonotype has just a few counts. This chain joins TRBV20-1 and TRBJ2-5; TRBD2 matches at 12 bases. The CDR3 sequence is 15 residues long. V lost 5 bases, J lost 2 bases, and 6 bases stayed unmatched. Germline lookup yields CDR1 DFQATT and CDR2 SNEGSKA (reference sequence). The CDR3 nucleotides are TGCAGTGCTGACGGGACTAGCGGGCCGCAAGAGACCCAGTACTTC. This codes for CSADGTSGPQETQYF.

The V and J genes are TRBV7-9 and TRBJ1-2; D is unclear. The CDR3 is made up of 18 amino acids. Germline values: CDR1 SEHNR, CDR2 FQNEAQ (reference sequence). Trimming stripped 0 bases from V and 4 bases from J, with 21 bases between. The CDR3 is CASSLAPWVERQAYGYTF. In nucleotides, the CDR3 is TGTGCCAGCAGCTTAGCCCCGTGGGTAGAAAGGCAGGCCTATGGCTACACCTTC.

J is TRBJ1-1 and V is TRBV19; 8 bases fit TRBD1. The CDR3 has 18 residues. The germline gives CDR1 LNHDA, CDR2 SQIVND (reference sequence). J was trimmed by 5 bases and V by 4 bases; bases with no gene match: 18. The CDR3 spells CASSSRGQGGILDTEAFF. In DNA, the CDR3 is TGTGCCAGTAGTAGTCGAGGACAGGGTGGGATTTTGGATACTGAAGCTTTCTTT.

The J gene is TRBJ1-2, the V gene TRBV27; no clear D. The CDR3 spans 14 residues. The germline V and J ends were trimmed by 3 bases and 0 bases, with 8 bases remaining between them. The germline V gene has CDR1 MNHEY and CDR2 SMNVEV (reference sequence). The CDR3 sequence: CASSLGIPNYGYTF. CDR3 bases: TGTGCCAGCAGTTTGGGAATTCCTAACTATGGCTACACCTTC.

This chain connects TRBV7-9 to TRBJ2-1; no definite D call. The CDR3 spans 11 residues. CDR1 and CDR2 (germline): SEHNR, FQNEAQ (reference sequence). V was clipped by 7 bases and J by 10 bases, with 11 bases between them. CDR3 coding DNA: TGTGCCAGCATCTATACACGGGAGCAGTTCTTC. Translating gives CASIYTREQFF.

This clonotype has more than one count but fewer than ten. The chain combines TRBV7-9 with TRBJ2-1, with D perhaps matching TRBD1 or TRBD2 (5 bases each). The CDR3 contains 16 residues. Germline CDR1 and CDR2: SEHNR and FQNEAQ (reference sequence). V shed 2 bases and J shed 3 bases, with 14 bases lying between them. DNA of the CDR3: TGTGCCAGCAGCTTAAGGGACCCGGGGCTCTACAATGAGCAGTTCTTC. Translating it yields CASSLRDPGLYNEQFF.

This clonotype was picked up many times. The genes are TRBV7-2 and TRBJ2-2; perhaps TRBD2 as D (6 bases). The germline CDR1 and CDR2 sequences are SGHTA and FQGNSA. Between the trimmed V and J ends, which lost 3 bases and 5 bases, there was a span of 13 bases. The length of the CDR3 is 15 residues. Written as DNA, the CDR3 is TGTGCCAGCAGCTTGTCGGGAGCTAAAACCGGGGAGCTGTTTTTT. Amino acid sequence: CASSLSGAKTGELFF.

The chain links TRBV12-3 or TRBV12-4 to TRBJ1-2; D not certain. V lost 5 bases and J 8 bases, leaving 12 bases between the germline ends. The CDR3 consists of 12 residues. The CDR3, as DNA: TGTGCCAGCAGTCAGCCCGCGGGCGGCTACACCTTC. This sequence encodes CASSQPAGGYTF.

A word on this clonotype: This may be a read error, as it is one base from a much larger clone. The chain combines TRBV7-6 with TRBJ2-1; a possible D gene is TRBD2 (6 bases). Germline V CDR1 and CDR2: SGHVS, FNYEAQ. Trimming shortened V by 3 bases and J by 12 bases, and 21 bases separated the two germline ends. The CDR3 length is 15 residues. CDR3 sequence: CASSFKAVAEHGQFF. The CDR3, as DNA: TGTGCCAGCAGCTTCAAGGCGGTAGCGGAACATGGGCAGTTCTTC.

This clonotype was observed at least ten times. This sequence joins TRBV7-8 and TRBJ1-2; TRBD1 is a possible D gene (6 bases). Trimming pared 5 bases from V and 5 bases from J, leaving 9 bases between. The CDR3 loop spans 12 amino acids. Germline lookup yields CDR1 SGHVS and CDR2 FQNEAQ. As DNA, the CDR3 is TGTGCCAGCAGCCCAGGGGAATATGGCTACACCTTC. It specifies CASSPGEYGYTF.